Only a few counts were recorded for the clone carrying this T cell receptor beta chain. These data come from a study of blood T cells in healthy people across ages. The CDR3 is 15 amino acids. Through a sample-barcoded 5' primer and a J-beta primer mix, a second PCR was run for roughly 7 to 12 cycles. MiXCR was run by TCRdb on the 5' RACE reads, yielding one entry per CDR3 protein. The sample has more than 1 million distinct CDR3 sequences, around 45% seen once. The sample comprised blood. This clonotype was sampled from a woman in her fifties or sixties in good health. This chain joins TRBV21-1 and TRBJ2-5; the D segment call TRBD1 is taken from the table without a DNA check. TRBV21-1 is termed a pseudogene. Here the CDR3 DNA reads TGTGCCAGCAGCAAAGCGGACAGAAAACAAGAGACCCAGTACTTC. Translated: CASSKADRKQETQYF.